The 28 T cell receptor beta chains reported below all come from one sample, sequenced in a study of CD4 and CD8 cells across lung adenocarcinoma regions. TCRdb reprocessed the PCR reads via MiXCR and lists one record per CDR3 protein. Of 20,000 to 30,000 distinct CDR3 sequences in the sample, 40% to 60% were seen once. The sample was CD8+ T cells from the center of a lung tumor. The receptor set was obtained from a male donor with lung adenocarcinoma. The CD4 and CD8 labels of this study may be unreliable.

This sequence joins TRBV7-6 and TRBJ2-3; D is uncertain. With 1 base removed from V and 7 bases from J, the gap between germline ends came to 21 bases. The CDR3 extends over 17 amino acids. The V gene's germline CDR1 is SGHVS and CDR2 FNYEAQ. The CDR3: CASSLVLGQAAQHTQYF. The CDR3 nucleotides are TGTGCCAGCAGCTTAGTCTTAGGGCAGGCTGCACAGCATACGCAGTATTTT.

This clonotype was detected many times. The genes are TRBV14 and TRBJ2-5, with TRBD1 identical over 8 bases. V was clipped by 0 bases and J by 5 bases; unmatched bases: 5. This CDR3 spans 15 amino acids. Germline CDR1 is SGHDN and CDR2 is FVKESK. CDR3: CASSQDLGQVETQYF. The CDR3 DNA reads TGTGCCAGCAGCCAAGATCTGGGACAGGTGGAGACCCAGTACTTC.

This clonotype was counted ten times or more. The chain joins TRBV6-1 to TRBJ2-5; TRBD1 agrees at 8 bases. J was trimmed by 5 bases and V by 8 bases; bases with no gene match: 4. The CDR3 spans 12 residues. CDR1 and CDR2 from the germline V gene are MNHNS and SASEGT. As DNA, the CDR3 is TGTGCCAGCGGGAGACAGGGGGAGACCCAGTACTTC. Its translation is CASGRQGETQYF.

The J gene is TRBJ2-1, the V gene TRBV20-1; 10 positions agree with TRBD2. The DNA matches TRBJ2-7 better at its end, which makes the J call doubtful. CDR1 and CDR2 (germline): DFQATT, SNEGSKA (reference sequence). The CDR3 covers 16 residues. The DNA of the CDR3 is TGCAGTGCTAAAACGTGGGCTAGCGGGAGCGGGTACGAGCAGTACTTC. This encodes CSAKTWASGSGYEQYF.

J is TRBJ2-1 and V is TRBV6-1; 11 bases line up with TRBD2. The CDR3 covers 17 residues. Germline lookup yields CDR1 MNHNS and CDR2 SASEGT. J lost 9 bases, V lost 1 base, and 11 bases had no gene match. CDR3 sequence reads: CASSEGWVTLAGGEQFF. CDR3 coding DNA: TGTGCCAGCAGTGAAGGGTGGGTAACTCTAGCGGGAGGTGAGCAGTTCTTC.

This clonotype was detected many times. The chain is built from TRBV6-1 and TRBJ1-6; a weak D match, TRBD1 (6 bases). This CDR3 region has 14 residues. Trimming removed 2 bases at V and 10 bases at J, with 12 bases between. CDR1 and CDR2 from the germline V gene are MNHNS and SASEGT. CDR3 sequence: CASSETTGKSPLHF. The CDR3 DNA is TGTGCCAGCAGTGAAACAACAGGGAAGTCACCCCTCCACTTT.

This clonotype has more than one count but fewer than ten. The rearrangement joins TRBV27 to TRBJ2-5, with TRBD1 matching over 10 bases. The end of the DNA fits TRBJ2-7 better, so the J call may be wrong. The CDR3 contains 14 residues. The V gene's germline CDR1 is MNHEY and CDR2 SMNVEV (reference sequence). This CDR3 reads CASSRTGGSYEQYF. As DNA, the CDR3 is TGTGCCAGCAGCCGGACAGGGGGAAGTTACGAGCAGTACTTC.

For this clonotype: Since the CDR3 does not end with the conserved phenylalanine or tryptophan, this likely comes from a read error. V and J are TRBV6-1 and TRBJ2-5; 14 bases match TRBD2. The end of the DNA fits TRBJ2-1 better, so the J call may be wrong. This CDR3 is 19 amino acids long. CDR1 and CDR2 from the germline V gene are MNHNS and SASEGT. CDR3 in DNA: TGTGCCAGCAGACGGATCGGACTAGCGGGAGGTGGTAACCAAGCGTCCCAGTTCTCC. It is translated as CASRRIGLAGGGNQASQFS.

Notes on this clonotype: Its ends do not fully match the called genes, so a read error is possible. The gene calls are TRBV6-1 and TRBJ2-3; 8 positions agree with TRBD2. The CDR3 length is 15 residues. CDR1 MNHNS and CDR2 SASEGT come from the germline V gene. In DNA form, the CDR3 reads TGTGCCAGCACTAACGGGGGGGGCGACCAAGAGACGCAGTACTTT. Residues: CASTNGGGDQETQYF.

This clonotype was detected only once. This rearrangement joins TRBV6-1 to TRBJ2-4; 7 nucleotides agree with TRBD2. Germline trimming cut 2 bases from V and 13 bases from J; bases unmatched to any gene: 17. This CDR3 comprises 16 residues. Germline CDR1 MNHNS, CDR2 SASEGT. The DNA for the CDR3 is TGTGCCAGCAGTGAAACGGGGAGGGGAGCCAAAGATACGCAGTACTTC. It codes for CASSETGRGAKDTQYF.

The rearrangement uses TRBV30 and TRBJ2-5; TRBD2 matches at 9 bases. This CDR3 is built from 14 residues. Trimming took 3 bases from V and 2 from J; bases not matched to a gene: 4. Germline CDR1 GTSNPN, CDR2 SVGIG (reference sequence). In DNA, the CDR3 is TGTGCCTGGAGAGGAGCGGGGGGACAAGAGACCCAGTACTTC. This encodes CAWRGAGGQETQYF.

This clonotype was counted ten times or more. The V gene is TRBV25-1, the J gene TRBJ2-1; TRBD1 matches 9 bases. Germline V gene lookup returns CDR1 MGHDK and CDR2 SYGVNS. The CDR3 has 22 amino acids. V lost 3 bases and J lost 1; bases outside the gene matches: 22. The CDR3 reads CASSDPRLPGQGTRRSYNEQFF. The CDR3 DNA is TGTGCCAGCAGTGATCCCCGGCTACCGGGACAGGGCACACGAAGGTCCTACAATGAGCAGTTCTTC.

This clonotype occurred once. The junction departs from germline at one end; a sequencing error may be responsible. The genes are TRBV27 and TRBJ2-4, with 8 bases that match TRBD2. Germline CDR1 is MNHEY and CDR2 is SMNVEV (reference sequence). The CDR3 runs to 13 residues. This CDR3 is CATRGGAKDIQYF. The DNA of the CDR3 is TGTGCCACCCGGGGGGGAGCCAAAGACATTCAGTACTTC.

Here the CDR3 DNA reads TGTGCCAGCAGTTACTCAGTATCAGGCATTTTCGAGCAGTACTTC. Translation: CASSYSVSGIFEQYF. The V call is TRBV6-5, the J call TRBJ2-1; D unresolved. The J call is doubtful: the DNA matches TRBJ2-7 better. CDR3 length: 15 amino acids. Germline CDR1 and CDR2: MNHEY and SVGAGI.

This clonotype was detected ten times or more. The chain combines TRBV5-1 with TRBJ2-1; TRBD1 matches at 9 bases. The trim removed 5 bases at V and 13 bases at J, leaving 16 bases unmatched. Per germline, CDR1 SGHRS and CDR2 YFSETQ. The CDR3 is made up of 15 amino acids. The CDR3 nucleotides read TGCGCCAGCAGATGGACAGGGGAGGCCGCCGAGATACAGTTCTTC. It yields the protein CASRWTGEAAEIQFF.

There are many counts of this clonotype. The CDR3, as DNA: TGTGCCAGCAGCTGGGGTTTCGCAGATACGCAGTATTTT. This sequence encodes CASSWGFADTQYF. The chain couples TRBV5-8 to TRBJ2-3; D uncertain. This CDR3 contains 13 residues. CDR1 is SGHTS and CDR2 is YDEGEE in the germline V gene. The V end lost 3 bases, the J end lost 4 bases, and 9 bases lay between the germline ends.

This clonotype showed up just a few times. The rearrangement links TRBV7-2 to TRBJ2-1, with D tentatively TRBD1 (6 bases). V lost 1 base, J lost 5 bases, and 21 bases lay in between. The CDR3 is 18 residues long. Germline CDR1 reads SGHTA; CDR2 reads FQGNSA. The CDR3 DNA sequence: TGTGCCAGCAGCTTAGTAGCCCCTGGGGCAGGGGTGCACAATGAGCAGTTCTTC. This gives the protein CASSLVAPGAGVHNEQFF.

The V call is TRBV11-3, the J call TRBJ1-1; no reliable D call. V was shortened by 5 bases and J by 3 bases, with 13 bases between the two germline ends. The CDR3 loop spans 14 amino acids. The germline CDR1 and CDR2 sequences are SGHNT and YENEEA. For the CDR3, the DNA is TGTGCCAGCAGCCCGGCTGGCGGAGACACTGAAGCTTTCTTT. Protein: CASSPAGGDTEAFF. Drawing the rest from reference TRBV11-3 and TRBJ1-1, the complete variable domain is EAGVVQSPRYKIIEKKQPVAFWCNPISGHNTLYWYLQNLGQGPELLIRYENEEAVDDSQLPKDRFSAERLKGVDSTLKIQPAELGDSAVYLCASSPAGGDTEAFFGQGTRLTVV.

This clonotype was seen at least ten times. J is TRBJ1-1 and V is TRBV27, with TRBD1 identical over 9 bases. The CDR3 consists of 13 residues. Germline trimming cut 5 bases from V and 5 bases from J; bases unmatched to any gene: 3. CDR1 and CDR2 from the germline V gene are MNHEY and SMNVEV (reference sequence). CDR3 nucleotide sequence: TGTGCCAGCAGTCGACAGGGGGATACTGAAGCTTTCTTT. This codes for CASSRQGDTEAFF.

V usage is TRBV9 and J usage is TRBJ2-1; D may be TRBD2 (5 bases). With the DNA end fitting TRBJ2-5 better, the J assignment may be wrong. The germline gives CDR1 SGDLS, CDR2 YYNGEE. The CDR3 is made up of 15 amino acids. CDR3 protein: CASSVVGSGSETQYF. The CDR3 DNA follows: TGTGCCAGCAGCGTAGTGGGGTCGGGGTCTGAGACCCAGTACTTC.

With respect to this clonotype: Relative to the germline gene, one junction end is altered; a read error may explain this. The V call is TRBV20-1, the J call TRBJ2-5; 8 bases align to TRBD2. This CDR3 is 15 amino acids long. Looked up from germline, CDR1 is DFQATT and CDR2 is SNEGSKA (reference sequence). Written as DNA, the CDR3 is TGCAGTGCGGTGTCCGGGGGGGGTGACAAAGAGACGCAGTACTTC. Translated, it gives CSAVSGGGDKETQYF.

This clonotype was seen at least ten times. The chain employs TRBV7-2 and TRBJ2-1; possible D gene TRBD1, 6 bases. TRBJ2-7 explains the end of the DNA better; the J call may be wrong. CDR3 length: 15 residues. CDR1 is SGHTA, CDR2 FQGNSA, per germline. The CDR3, as DNA: TGTGCCAGCAGCTTACTGGATCACAGGGAAGGGGAGCAGTACTTC. Translating gives CASSLLDHREGEQYF.

A word on this clonotype: This may come from a read error, since a much larger clone is one base off. The chain employs TRBV11-2 and TRBJ2-1; TRBD1 is a possible D gene (6 bases). Trimming took off 5 bases at V and 10 bases at J, with 9 bases between the two ends. The CDR3 has 11 amino acids. Germline values: CDR1 SGHAT, CDR2 FQNNGV. CDR3 DNA sequence: TGTGCCAGCAGCAACAGGGTGGAGCAGTTCTTC. This codes for CASSNRVEQFF.

The rearrangement joins TRBV5-1 to TRBJ2-1; 10 bases agree with TRBD2. The DNA end is more similar to TRBJ2-7, so the J call may be wrong. Germline values: CDR1 SGHRS, CDR2 YFSETQ. The CDR3 spans 15 residues. The CDR3 loop is CASSPLAGDPREQYF. As DNA, the CDR3 is TGCGCCAGCAGCCCTCTAGCGGGAGATCCCCGCGAGCAGTACTTC.

This clonotype was counted many times. This rearrangement joins TRBV27 to TRBJ2-3; D not resolved. Germline lookup yields CDR1 MNHEY and CDR2 SMNVEV (reference sequence). Trimming stripped 5 bases from V and 0 bases from J, with 3 bases between. The CDR3 consists of 12 residues. In DNA, the CDR3 is TGTGCCAGCAGTCACAGCACAGATACGCAGTATTTT. Amino acids: CASSHSTDTQYF.

V usage is TRBV27 and J usage is TRBJ2-4; D uncertain. The CDR3 spans 14 residues. Germline V lookup: CDR1 MNHEY, CDR2 SMNVEV (reference sequence). Trimming took off 11 bases at V and 12 bases at J, with 26 bases between the two ends. Written as DNA, the CDR3 is TGTGCCGGCCTCCGGACCCGAGCCAAAGACACTCAGTACTTC. The encoded protein is CAGLRTRAKDTQYF.

This clonotype has at least ten counts. This sequence joins TRBV6-5 and TRBJ1-1; 8 positions agree with TRBD1. Germline V gene sequence: CDR1 MNHEY, CDR2 SVGAGI. J lost 4 bases, V lost 4 bases, and 5 bases had no gene match. The CDR3 runs 14 residues. The CDR3 region is CASSSLTGGTEAFF. Written as DNA, the CDR3 is TGTGCCAGCAGTTCGCTCACAGGGGGCACTGAAGCTTTCTTT.

The genes are TRBV28 and TRBJ2-2, with no clear D. V was shortened by 3 bases and J by 7 bases, with 12 bases between the two germline ends. CDR1 is MDHEN and CDR2 is SYDVKM in the germline V gene. The CDR3 runs to 14 residues. CDR3 region: CASSFVGVGGELFF. CDR3 sequence (DNA): TGTGCCAGCAGTTTCGTAGGAGTGGGCGGGGAGCTGTTTTTT.